The 16 T cell receptor beta chains in this list originate from one sample, sequenced in a study of beta chain features in type 1 diabetes. Regarding the study as a whole: TCRB CDR3 length was moderately but significantly reduced in all four CD4+ subsets of Type 1 diabetes patients.

The antigens these receptors bind are not known. TCRB transcripts that were expressed got sequenced, as all of the isolated RNA had been reverse transcribed. The protocol was immunoSEQ multiplex PCR, while the TCRdb copy is restricted to in-frame clones and leaves out a portion. The sample lists 600,000 to 700,000 clones, roughly 12% occurring once. The sample comprised naive CD4+ T cells from blood. All receptors come from a man aged 25-45 years with type 1 diabetes.

This clone has just a few counts. The gene calls are TRBV7-2 and TRBJ2-1; no reliable D call. The V end lost 1 base, the J end lost 0 bases, and 7 bases lay between the germline ends. In germline, CDR1 is SGHTA, CDR2 FQGNSA. CDR3 length: 15 residues. CDR3 DNA: TGTGCCAGCAGCTTAGACTTTAGCTCCTACAATGAGCAGTTCTTC. It translates to CASSLDFSSYNEQFF. The whole variable domain, filled in from reference TRBV7-2 and TRBJ2-1, reads GAGVSQSPSNKVTEKGKDVELRCDPISGHTALYWYRQSLGQGLEFLIYFQGNSAPDKSGLPSDRFSAERTGGSVSTLTIQRTQQEDSAVYLCASSLDFSSYNEQFFGPGTRLTVL.

This clone was detected a few times. V is TRBV7-9 and J is TRBJ2-1; 13 bases fit TRBD2. V dropped 4 bases and J dropped 15; count of bases not matched to a gene: 9. The CDR3 sequence is 14 residues long. Per the germline V gene, CDR1 is SEHNR and CDR2 is FQNEAQ (reference sequence). CDR3 nucleotide sequence: TGTGCCAGCAGCTCGGGACTAGCGGGGCCCCCAGCGTTCTTC. Its translation: CASSSGLAGPPAFF.

This clone has just a few counts. The chain couples TRBV14 to TRBJ2-5; perhaps TRBD1 as D (6 bases). The CDR3 is made up of 13 amino acids. The germline gives CDR1 SGHDN, CDR2 FVKESK. The V end was cut by 2 bases, the J end by 5 bases, with 9 bases between. This CDR3 is CASSQQGWETQYF. The DNA of the CDR3 is TGTGCCAGCAGCCAACAGGGGTGGGAGACCCAGTACTTC.

A single count supports this clone. The V call is TRBV2, the J call TRBJ1-2; D is undetermined. This CDR3 is 14 amino acids long. Trimming took off 3 bases at V and 4 bases at J, with 12 bases between the two ends. Germline loops: CDR1 SNHLY, CDR2 FYNNEI. CDR3 region: CASSDRTASYGYTF. The CDR3 DNA sequence: TGTGCCAGCAGTGACCGGACGGCAAGCTATGGCTACACCTTC.

This clone was seen only a few times. The sample holds other DNA sequences that translate to the same CDR3. V gene TRBV30 combines with J gene TRBJ1-5; 8 nucleotides line up with TRBD1. The CDR3 totals 13 residues. Per germline, CDR1 GTSNPN and CDR2 SVGIG (reference sequence). V shed 5 bases, J shed 4 bases, and the junction held 4 bases outside the gene matches. CDR3 DNA: TGTGCCTGGGGGACAGGAAGTAATCAGCCCCAGCATTTT. Its protein product is CAWGTGSNQPQHF.

The rearrangement links TRBV9 to TRBJ1-2; 8 positions match TRBD1. The germline CDR1 and CDR2 sequences are SGDLS and YYNGEE. V gave up 2 bases and J gave up 12 bases; unmatched junction bases: 6. The CDR3 contains 12 residues. The CDR3 sequence is CASSVTTGVHTF. CDR3 nucleotide sequence: TGTGCCAGCAGCGTCACGACAGGGGTACACACCTTC.

In this sample, this clone turned up once. The chain employs TRBV4-2 and TRBJ1-2, with a possible D match to TRBD1 (6 bases). Germline lookup yields CDR1 LGHNA and CDR2 YNFKEQ. The CDR3 contains 16 residues. Trimming stripped 5 bases from V and 4 bases from J, with 20 bases between. CDR3 DNA: TGTGCCAGCAGCTCCCGGTCGACGGGACATGCCTATGGCTACACCTTC. It is translated as CASSSRSTGHAYGYTF.

In this sample, this clone turned up a few times. The chain combines TRBV7-2 with TRBJ2-1; 12 nucleotides line up with TRBD2. This CDR3 spans 16 amino acids. The trim removed 4 bases at V and 6 bases at J, leaving 7 bases unmatched. Germline CDR1 SGHTA, CDR2 FQGNSA. CDR3 coding DNA: TGTGCCAGCAGCTACCCGGGACTAGCGGGTCGCAATGAGCAGTTCTTC. Amino acid sequence: CASSYPGLAGRNEQFF. Looking up the rest from reference TRBV7-2 and TRBJ2-1 gives the full variable domain: GAGVSQSPSNKVTEKGKDVELRCDPISGHTALYWYRQSLGQGLEFLIYFQGNSAPDKSGLPSDRFSAERTGGSVSTLTIQRTQQEDSAVYLCASSYPGLAGRNEQFFGPGTRLTVL.

V usage is TRBV7-6 and J usage is TRBJ1-1; TRBD1 might be the D (6 bases). In germline, CDR1 is SGHVS, CDR2 FNYEAQ. V lost 0 bases and J 4 bases, leaving 9 bases between the germline ends. The CDR3 consists of 14 residues. The CDR3 DNA reads as TGTGCCAGCAGCTTAGCTTCGGGGGCCACTGAAGCTTTCTTT. It yields the protein CASSLASGATEAFF.

This chain links TRBV7-2 with TRBJ2-7, with TRBD2 matching 7 bases. The junction had 5 bases not matched to a gene; V was cut back by 4 bases and J by 2 bases. The germline V gene encodes CDR1 SGHTA and CDR2 FQGNSA. This CDR3 has 14 residues. The CDR3 coding sequence is TGTGCCAGCAGCTCCGGACTAGTCGCCTACGAGCAGTACTTC. Its protein is CASSSGLVAYEQYF.

This clone was found a few times. This chain joins TRBV6-6 and TRBJ2-1, with D hard to call. The CDR3 covers 10 residues. V lost 8 bases and J 7 bases, leaving 6 bases between the germline ends. The germline CDR1 and CDR2 sequences are MNHNY and SVGAGI (reference sequence). CDR3 in amino acids: CASGRNEQFF. The CDR3 DNA reads TGTGCCAGCGGCCGGAATGAGCAGTTCTTC.

V is TRBV6-1 and J is TRBJ2-5, with TRBD2 matching 11 bases. This CDR3 comprises 14 residues. CDR1 is MNHNS, CDR2 SASEGT, per germline. V lost 3 bases, J lost 4 bases, and 1 base stayed unmatched. In DNA form, the CDR3 reads TGTGCCAGCAGTGAGGGGACTAGCGGAGAGACCCAGTACTTC. This gives the protein CASSEGTSGETQYF.

Here the CDR3 reads CASTDEEFLSNQPQHF. The CDR3 nucleotides read TGTGCCAGCACCGACGAGGAGTTCCTTAGCAATCAGCCCCAGCATTTT. The V gene is TRBV6-6, the J gene TRBJ1-5; D gene uncertain. Deletions cut 7 bases from V and 0 bases from J, with 16 bases between. Germline V gene lookup returns CDR1 MNHNY and CDR2 SVGAGI (reference sequence). The CDR3 covers 16 residues.

Comment on this clone: The identical CDR3 is also encoded by other nucleotide sequences in the sample. The V gene is TRBV6-5, the J gene TRBJ2-7; D perhaps matches TRBD2 (5 bases). The CDR3 loop spans 14 amino acids. Germline CDR1 MNHEY, CDR2 SVGAGI. The ends were cut back, 2 bases at V and 4 bases at J, with 12 bases in the middle. This chain's CDR3 is CASSYSGQSYEQYF. The CDR3 DNA follows: TGTGCCAGCAGTTACAGCGGTCAATCGTACGAGCAGTACTTC.

This clone was counted between two and nine times. V usage is TRBV30 and J usage is TRBJ2-6; D remains ambiguous. CDR3 length equals 15 residues. Germline values: CDR1 GTSNPN, CDR2 SVGIG (reference sequence). Between the trimmed V and J ends, which lost 1 base and 0 bases, there was a span of 7 bases. The CDR3 DNA reads TGTGCCTGGAGTGAGCTCCTCTCTGGGGCCAACGTCCTGACTTTC. Its translation: CAWSELLSGANVLTF.

The chain couples TRBV7-8 to TRBJ2-7; unclear D gene. This CDR3 is 14 amino acids long. V was shortened by 2 bases and J by 7 bases, with 15 bases between the two germline ends. Germline V CDR1 and CDR2: SGHVS, FQNEAQ. The CDR3 here is CASSLTWVQREQYF. In DNA, the CDR3 is TGTGCCAGCAGCTTAACATGGGTCCAACGGGAGCAGTACTTC.